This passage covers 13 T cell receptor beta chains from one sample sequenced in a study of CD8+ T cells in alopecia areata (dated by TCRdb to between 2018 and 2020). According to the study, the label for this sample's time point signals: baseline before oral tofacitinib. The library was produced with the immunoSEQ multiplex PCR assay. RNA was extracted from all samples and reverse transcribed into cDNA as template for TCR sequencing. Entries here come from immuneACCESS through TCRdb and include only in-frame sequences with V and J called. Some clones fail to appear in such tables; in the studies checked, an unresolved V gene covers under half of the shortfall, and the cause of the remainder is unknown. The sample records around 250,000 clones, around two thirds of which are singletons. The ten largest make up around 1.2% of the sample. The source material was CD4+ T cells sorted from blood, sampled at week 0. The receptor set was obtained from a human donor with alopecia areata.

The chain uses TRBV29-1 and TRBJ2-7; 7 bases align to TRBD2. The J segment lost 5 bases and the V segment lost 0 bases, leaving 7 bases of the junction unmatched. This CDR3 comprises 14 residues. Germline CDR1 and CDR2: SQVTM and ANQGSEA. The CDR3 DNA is TGCAGCGTTGAAGATCGGGGAGGGAACAACGAGCAGTACTTC. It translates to CSVEDRGGNNEQYF.

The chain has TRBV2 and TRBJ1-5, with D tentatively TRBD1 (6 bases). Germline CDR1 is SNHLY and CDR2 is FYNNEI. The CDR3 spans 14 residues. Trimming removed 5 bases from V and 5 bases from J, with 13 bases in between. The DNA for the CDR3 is TGTGCCAGCAGTCCGGGACACAGGGATCAGCCCCAGCATTTT. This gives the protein CASSPGHRDQPQHF.

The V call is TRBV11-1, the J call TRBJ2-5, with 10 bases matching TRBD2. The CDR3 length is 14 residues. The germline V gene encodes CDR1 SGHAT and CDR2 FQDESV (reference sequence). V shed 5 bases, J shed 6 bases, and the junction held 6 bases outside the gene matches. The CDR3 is CASSRAGGPQTQYF. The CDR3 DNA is TGTGCCAGCAGCCGAGCGGGGGGGCCTCAGACCCAGTACTTC. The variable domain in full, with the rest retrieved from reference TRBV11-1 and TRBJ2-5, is EAEVAQSPRYKITEKSQAVAFWCDPISGHATLYWYRQILGQGPELLVQFQDESVVDDSQLPKDRFSAERLKGVDSTLKIQPAELGDSAMYLCASSRAGGPQTQYFGPGTRLLVL.

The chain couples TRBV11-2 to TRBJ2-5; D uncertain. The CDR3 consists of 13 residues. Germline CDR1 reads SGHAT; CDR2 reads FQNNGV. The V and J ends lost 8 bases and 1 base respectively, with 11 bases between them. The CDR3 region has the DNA TGTGCCAGCGGTGGCAGGCCCCAAGAGACCCAGTACTTC. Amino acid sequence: CASGGRPQETQYF.

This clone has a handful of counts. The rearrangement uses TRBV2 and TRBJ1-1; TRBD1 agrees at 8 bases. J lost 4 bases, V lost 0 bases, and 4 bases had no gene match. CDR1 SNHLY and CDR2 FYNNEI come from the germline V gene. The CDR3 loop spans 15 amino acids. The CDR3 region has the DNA TGTGCCAGCAGTGAAGCGCTACAGGGGGGCACTGAAGCTTTCTTT. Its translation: CASSEALQGGTEAFF.

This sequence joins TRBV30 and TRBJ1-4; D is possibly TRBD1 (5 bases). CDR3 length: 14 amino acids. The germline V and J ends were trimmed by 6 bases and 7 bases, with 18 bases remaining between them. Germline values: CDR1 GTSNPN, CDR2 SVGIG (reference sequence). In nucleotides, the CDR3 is TGTGCCTGCTCCCGTGGCGGTGGGGCTGAAAAACTGTTTTTT. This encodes CACSRGGGAEKLFF.

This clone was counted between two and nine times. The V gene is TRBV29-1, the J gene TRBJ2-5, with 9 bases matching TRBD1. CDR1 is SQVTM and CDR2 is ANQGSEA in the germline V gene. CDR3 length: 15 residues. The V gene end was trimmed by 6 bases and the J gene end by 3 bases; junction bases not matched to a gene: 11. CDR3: CSVAAGTGRKETQYF. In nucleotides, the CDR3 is TGCAGCGTGGCCGCCGGGACAGGGAGAAAAGAGACCCAGTACTTC.

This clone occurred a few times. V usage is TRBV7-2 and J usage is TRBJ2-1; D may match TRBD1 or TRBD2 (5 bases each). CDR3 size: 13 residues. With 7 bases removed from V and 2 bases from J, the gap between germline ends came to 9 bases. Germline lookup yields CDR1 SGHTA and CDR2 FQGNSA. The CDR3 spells CASTQGAYNEQFF. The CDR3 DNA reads TGTGCCAGCACCCAGGGAGCCTACAATGAGCAGTTCTTC.

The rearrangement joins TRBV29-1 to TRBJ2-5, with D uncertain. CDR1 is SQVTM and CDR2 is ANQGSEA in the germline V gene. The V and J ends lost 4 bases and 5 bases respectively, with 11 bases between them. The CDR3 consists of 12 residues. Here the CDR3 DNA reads TGCAGCGTTGTCGGCTATGTGGAGACCCAGTACTTC. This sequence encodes CSVVGYVETQYF.

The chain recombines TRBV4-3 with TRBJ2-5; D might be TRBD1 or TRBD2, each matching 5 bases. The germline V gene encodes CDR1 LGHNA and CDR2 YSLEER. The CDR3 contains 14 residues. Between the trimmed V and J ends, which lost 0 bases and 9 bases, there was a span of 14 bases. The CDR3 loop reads CASSQDRRGRAQYF. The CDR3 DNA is TGCGCCAGCAGCCAAGATCGTCGGGGCAGGGCCCAGTACTTC.

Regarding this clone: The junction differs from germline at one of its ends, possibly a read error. The DNA for the CDR3 is TGTGCCAGCAGCCATGATAACGCCGGGACAGCGGTTTTT. Amino acids: CASSHDNAGTAVF. V usage is TRBV4-2 and J usage is TRBJ1-6, with 7 bases matching TRBD1. The CDR3 has 13 amino acids. From germline, CDR1 is LGHNA and CDR2 YNFKEQ.

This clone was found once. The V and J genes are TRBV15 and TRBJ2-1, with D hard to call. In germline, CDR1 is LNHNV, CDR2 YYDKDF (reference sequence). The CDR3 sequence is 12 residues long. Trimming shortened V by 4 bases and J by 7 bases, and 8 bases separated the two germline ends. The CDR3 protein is CATSTWVNEQFF. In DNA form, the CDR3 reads TGTGCCACCAGCACCTGGGTAAATGAGCAGTTCTTC.

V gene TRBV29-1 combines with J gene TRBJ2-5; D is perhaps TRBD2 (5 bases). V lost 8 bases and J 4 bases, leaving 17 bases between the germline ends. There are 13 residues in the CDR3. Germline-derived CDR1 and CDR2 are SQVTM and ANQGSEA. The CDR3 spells CSFTWTGRETQYF. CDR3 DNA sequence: TGCAGCTTTACCTGGACTGGACGAGAGACCCAGTACTTC. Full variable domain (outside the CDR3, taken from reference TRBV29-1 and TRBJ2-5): SAVISQKPSRDICQRGTSLTIQCQVDSQVTMMFWYRQQPGQSLTLIATANQGSEATYESGFVIDKFPISRPNLTFSTLTVSNMSPEDSSIYLCSFTWTGRETQYFGPGTRLLVL.